This entry is about one T cell receptor (beta chain). The data were taken from a study of blood T cell repertoires in COVID-19. Study in general: COVID-19 samples from acute and convalescent phases originated in the United States, Italy and Spain.

The CDR3 runs to 15 residues. The germline CDR1 and CDR2 sequences are SNHLY and FYNNEI. J lost 2 bases, V lost 4 bases, and 7 bases had no gene match. Produced via immunoSEQ multiplex PCR; TCRdb's table is partial and in-frame only. The data hold about 220,000 clones, with more than 70% observed a single time. The clonotype was recovered from a woman aged 80 or over with acute or convalescent COVID-19. The sample was peripheral blood. The chain combines TRBV2 with TRBJ1-1; 7 bases agree with TRBD1. The CDR3 sequence: CASSVTGTANTEAFF. The CDR3 DNA is TGTGCCAGCAGTGTCACCGGGACAGCCAACACTGAAGCTTTCTTT.